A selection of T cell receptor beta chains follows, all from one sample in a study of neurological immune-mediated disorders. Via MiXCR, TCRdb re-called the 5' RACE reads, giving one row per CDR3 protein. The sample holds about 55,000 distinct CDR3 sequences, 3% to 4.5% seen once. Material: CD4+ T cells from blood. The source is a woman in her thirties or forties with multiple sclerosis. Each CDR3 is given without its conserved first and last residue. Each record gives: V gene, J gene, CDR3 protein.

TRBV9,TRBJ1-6,ASSTGQGFNSPLH
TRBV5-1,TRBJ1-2,ASSLAPGNYGYT
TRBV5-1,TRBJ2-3,ASSSLGFSTDTQY
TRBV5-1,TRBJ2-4,ASSLASGLAGGLAKNIQY
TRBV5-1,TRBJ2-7,ASSLIPGAAAKHEQY
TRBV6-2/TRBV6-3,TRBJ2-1,ASSIKSEQF
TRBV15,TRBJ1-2,ATSRETANYGYT
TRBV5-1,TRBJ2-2,ASSLGGALGIYTGELF
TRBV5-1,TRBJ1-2,ASSSRAKLGTGGANHGYT
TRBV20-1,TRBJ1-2,SATDAFGTYGYT
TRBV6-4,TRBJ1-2,ASTVATEGYT
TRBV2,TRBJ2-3,ASSDLGDTQY
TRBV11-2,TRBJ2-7,ASSLEGMGAGEQY
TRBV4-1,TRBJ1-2,ASSLSSLRLNYGYT
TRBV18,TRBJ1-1,ASPPAGGNTEAF
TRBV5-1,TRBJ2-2,ASSFGDRNTGELF
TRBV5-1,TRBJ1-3,ASSLEPSSGNTIY
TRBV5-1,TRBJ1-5,ASSLRGLDSNQPQH
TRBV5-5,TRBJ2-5,ASSLGWVTETQY
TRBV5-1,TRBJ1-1,ASSLGWGSTEAF
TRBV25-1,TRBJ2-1,ASSTSGGYNEQF
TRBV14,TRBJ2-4,VSSHGRENIQY
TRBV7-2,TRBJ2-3,ASSFGWGRESTDTQY
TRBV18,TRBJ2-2,ASSSTQTGELF
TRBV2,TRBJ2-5,ASSRDRGQETQY
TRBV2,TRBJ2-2,ASTVTQGVYTGELF
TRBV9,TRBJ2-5,ASSVGQPQETQY
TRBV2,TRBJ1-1,ASTDQGAISEAF
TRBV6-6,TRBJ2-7,ASSYQSGASYEQY
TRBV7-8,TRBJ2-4,ASSLAVYTLKAKNIQY
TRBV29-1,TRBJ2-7,SVLQGASSYEQY
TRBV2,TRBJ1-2,ASSEEVYGYT
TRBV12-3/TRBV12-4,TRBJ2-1,ASSLILAGYNEQF
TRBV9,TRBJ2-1,ASSARRGPSYNEQF
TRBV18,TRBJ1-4,ASSRSRTYFDEKLF
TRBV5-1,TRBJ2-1,ASSHGTVPGNEQF
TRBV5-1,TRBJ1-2,ASTLGDGTYGYT
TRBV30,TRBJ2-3,AWTSGALTDTQY
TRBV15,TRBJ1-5,ATSSDEQPQH
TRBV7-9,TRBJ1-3,ASSLGAGGDGNTIY
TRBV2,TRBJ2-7,ASRRGGDRREQY
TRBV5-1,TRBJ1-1,ASSTRGQPGRSGAF
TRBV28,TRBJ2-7,ASGRGSYEQY
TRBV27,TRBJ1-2,ASSLIGGNGYT
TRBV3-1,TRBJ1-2,ASSPHRPWGYT